Shown below are 11 T cell receptor beta chains from a single sample sequenced in a study of blood T cell repertoires in COVID-19. Profiled with immunoSEQ multiplex PCR; TCRdb holds only in-frame clones, not every one. The sample lists roughly 250,000 clones, approximately 83% occurring once. The sequencing input was PBMCs or T cells enriched from blood (not recorded which). Receptors originate from a woman aged 40-49 years with acute COVID-19.

There are a few counts of this clone. The chain has TRBV25-1 and TRBJ2-2, with TRBD1 identical over 9 bases. The CDR3 is made up of 14 amino acids. Trimming at V came to 6 bases and at J to 6 bases, leaving 5 bases not matched to a gene. CDR1 MGHDK and CDR2 SYGVNS come from the germline V gene. The CDR3 nucleotides are TGTGCCAGCAGGTCCACAGGGGGCCCCGGGGAGCTGTTTTTT. Encoded protein: CASRSTGGPGELFF.

This rearrangement joins TRBV18 to TRBJ1-5; D ambiguous. Looked up from germline, CDR1 is KGHSH and CDR2 is LQKENI. V shed 2 bases and J shed 6 bases, with 8 bases lying between them. This CDR3 is built from 13 residues. The DNA of the CDR3 is TGTGCCAGCTCACCAGACACGAGTCAGCCCCAGCATTTT. It specifies CASSPDTSQPQHF.

The J gene is TRBJ2-3, the V gene TRBV25-1; TRBD1 aligns across 10 bases. The V gene end was trimmed by 3 bases and the J gene end by 3 bases; junction bases not matched to a gene: 3. The CDR3 runs to 15 residues. Looked up from germline, CDR1 is MGHDK and CDR2 is SYGVNS. CDR3 amino acids: CASSEGGQGTDTQYF. Here the CDR3 DNA reads TGTGCCAGCAGTGAGGGGGGACAGGGGACAGATACGCAGTATTTT.

This clone was seen a single time. This chain joins TRBV6-1 and TRBJ2-3, with 8 nucleotides matching TRBD1. Germline CDR1 reads MNHNS; CDR2 reads SASEGT. The CDR3 covers 14 residues. Unmatched junction bases numbered 1, after V lost 1 base and J lost 4 bases. In DNA, the CDR3 is TGTGCCAGCAGTGAAGAGGACAGGGCAGATACGCAGTATTTT. It encodes CASSEEDRADTQYF.

V usage is TRBV30 and J usage is TRBJ2-1; 8 bases are shared with TRBD2. The CDR3 is 17 residues long. The V gene end was trimmed by 0 bases and the J gene end by 0 bases; junction bases not matched to a gene: 7. The germline V gene has CDR1 GTSNPN and CDR2 SVGIG (reference sequence). The CDR3 region has the DNA TGTGCCTGGAGTGTACCAAGCGGGAGCATCTCCTACAATGAGCAGTTCTTC. Translating gives CAWSVPSGSISYNEQFF.

This clone was observed a single time. The chain carries TRBV5-1 and TRBJ2-3; 7 bases map to TRBD2. Per the germline V gene, CDR1 is SGHRS and CDR2 is YFSETQ. The CDR3 sequence is 14 residues long. The J segment lost 3 bases and the V segment lost 0 bases, leaving 1 base of the junction unmatched. The CDR3 spells CASSLGRETDTQYF. CDR3 nucleotide sequence: TGCGCCAGCAGCTTGGGGCGGGAGACAGATACGCAGTATTTT.

The DNA of the CDR3 is TGCGCCAGCAGCTTGGCGGGACAGGATGGCTACACCTTC. Its translation: CASSLAGQDGYTF. This chain links TRBV5-1 with TRBJ1-2; 8 positions agree with TRBD1. Per the germline V gene, CDR1 is SGHRS and CDR2 is YFSETQ. Germline trimming cut 0 bases from V and 6 bases from J; bases unmatched to any gene: 1. The CDR3 covers 13 residues.

This clone has just one count. The chain recombines TRBV13 with TRBJ2-7, with TRBD1 identical over 8 bases. The CDR3 has 14 amino acids. Trimming removed 5 bases from V and 2 bases from J; junction bases left unmatched: 5. Germline assignment: CDR1 PRHDT and CDR2 FYEKMQ (reference sequence). CDR3 sequence (DNA): TGTGCCAGCAGCCCCCGGACAGGGACCTACGAGCAGTACTTC. Its protein is CASSPRTGTYEQYF.

The V and J genes are TRBV27 and TRBJ2-1; no firm D call. Germline-derived CDR1 and CDR2 are MNHEY and SMNVEV (reference sequence). The CDR3 sequence is 15 residues long. Trimming shortened V by 10 bases and J by 0 bases, and 16 bases separated the two germline ends. CDR3: CATTLKVGSYNEQFF. CDR3 nucleotides: TGTGCCACCACACTAAAGGTCGGCTCCTACAATGAGCAGTTCTTC.

A remark on this clone: At the DNA level, this CDR3 is encoded by other sequences in the same sample as well. The genes are TRBV5-1 and TRBJ2-1; 8 bases agree with TRBD2. Germline V lookup: CDR1 SGHRS, CDR2 YFSETQ. The CDR3 spans 15 residues. The ends lost 0 bases at V and 4 bases at J; junction bases unmatched: 3. CDR3 nucleotide sequence: TGCGCCAGCAGCTTGGCGGGAGGGCGGTACAATGAGCAGTTCTTC. Translating it yields CASSLAGGRYNEQFF.

This sequence joins TRBV6-1 and TRBJ1-4; 7 bases agree with TRBD1. The CDR3 length is 19 residues. CDR1 is MNHNS and CDR2 is SASEGT in the germline V gene. The junction had 16 bases not matched to a gene; V was cut back by 4 bases and J by 2 bases. The CDR3 DNA reads TGTGCCAGCAGTGCACGCATTCCGGGACAGCTTTCGACTAATGAAAAACTGTTTTTT. Its translation: CASSARIPGQLSTNEKLFF.